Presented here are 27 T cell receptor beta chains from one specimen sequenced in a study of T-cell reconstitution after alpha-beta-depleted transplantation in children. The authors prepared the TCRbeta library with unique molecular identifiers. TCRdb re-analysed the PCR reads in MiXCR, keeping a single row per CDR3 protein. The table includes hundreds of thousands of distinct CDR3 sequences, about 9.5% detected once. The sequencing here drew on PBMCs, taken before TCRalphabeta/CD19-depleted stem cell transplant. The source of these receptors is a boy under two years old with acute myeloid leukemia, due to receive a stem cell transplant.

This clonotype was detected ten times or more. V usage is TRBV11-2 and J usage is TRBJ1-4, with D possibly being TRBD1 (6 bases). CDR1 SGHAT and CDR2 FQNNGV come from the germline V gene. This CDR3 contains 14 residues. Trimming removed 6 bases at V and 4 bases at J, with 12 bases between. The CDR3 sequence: CASSPTGYNEKLFF. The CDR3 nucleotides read TGTGCCAGCAGTCCTACAGGGTATAATGAAAAACTGTTTTTT. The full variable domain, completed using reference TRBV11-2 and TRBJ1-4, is EAGVAQSPRYKIIEKRQSVAFWCNPISGHATLYWYQQILGQGPKLLIQFQNNGVVDDSQLPKDRFSAERLKGVDSTLKIQPAKLEDSAVYLCASSPTGYNEKLFFGSGTQLSVL.

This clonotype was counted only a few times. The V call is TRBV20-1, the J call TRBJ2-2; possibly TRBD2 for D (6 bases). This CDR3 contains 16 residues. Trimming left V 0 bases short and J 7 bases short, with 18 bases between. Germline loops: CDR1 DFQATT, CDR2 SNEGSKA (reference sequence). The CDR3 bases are TGCAGTGCTAGAGATCAACGAGGAGGGGTCATCGGGGAGCTGTTTTTT. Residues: CSARDQRGGVIGELFF.

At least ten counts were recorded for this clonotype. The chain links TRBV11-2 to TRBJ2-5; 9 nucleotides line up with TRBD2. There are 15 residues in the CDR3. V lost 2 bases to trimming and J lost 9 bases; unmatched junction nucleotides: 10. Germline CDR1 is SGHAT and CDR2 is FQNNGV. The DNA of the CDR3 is TGTGCCAGCAGCTTATTTTTGCTAGCGGGAAGTCCCCAGTACTTC. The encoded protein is CASSLFLLAGSPQYF.

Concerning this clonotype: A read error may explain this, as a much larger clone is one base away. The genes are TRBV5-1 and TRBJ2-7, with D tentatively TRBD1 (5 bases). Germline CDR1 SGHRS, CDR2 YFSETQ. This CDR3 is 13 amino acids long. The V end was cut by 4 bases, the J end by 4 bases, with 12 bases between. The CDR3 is CASSQGKLYEQYF. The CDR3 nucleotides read TGCGCCAGCAGCCAGGGAAAGCTATACGAGCAGTACTTC.

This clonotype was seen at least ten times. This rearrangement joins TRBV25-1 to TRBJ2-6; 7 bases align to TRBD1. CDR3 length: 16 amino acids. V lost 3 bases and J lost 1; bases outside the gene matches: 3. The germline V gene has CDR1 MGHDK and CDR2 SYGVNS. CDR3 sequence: CASSEPTGSGANVLTF. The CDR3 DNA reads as TGTGCCAGCAGTGAGCCGACAGGGTCTGGGGCCAACGTCCTGACTTTC.

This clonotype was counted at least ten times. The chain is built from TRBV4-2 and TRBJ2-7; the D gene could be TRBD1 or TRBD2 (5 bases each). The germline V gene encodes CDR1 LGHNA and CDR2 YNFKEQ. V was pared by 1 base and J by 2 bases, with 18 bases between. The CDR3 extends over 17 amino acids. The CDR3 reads CASSQVTTGRATYEQYF. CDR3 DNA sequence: TGTGCCAGCAGCCAAGTCACCACGGGACGGGCCACCTACGAGCAGTACTTC.

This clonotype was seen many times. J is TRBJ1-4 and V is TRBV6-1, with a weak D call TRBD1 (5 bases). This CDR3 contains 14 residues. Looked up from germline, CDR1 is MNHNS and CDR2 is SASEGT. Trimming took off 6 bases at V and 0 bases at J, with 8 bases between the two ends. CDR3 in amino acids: CASSHRSTNEKLFF. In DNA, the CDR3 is TGTGCCAGCAGCCACAGGTCAACTAATGAAAAACTGTTTTTT.

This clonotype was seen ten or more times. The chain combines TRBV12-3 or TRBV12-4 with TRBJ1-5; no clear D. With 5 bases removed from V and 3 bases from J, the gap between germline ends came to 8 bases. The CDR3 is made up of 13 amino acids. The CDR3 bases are TGTGCCAGCAGTCCGACTTTCAATCAGCCCCAGCATTTT. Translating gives CASSPTFNQPQHF.

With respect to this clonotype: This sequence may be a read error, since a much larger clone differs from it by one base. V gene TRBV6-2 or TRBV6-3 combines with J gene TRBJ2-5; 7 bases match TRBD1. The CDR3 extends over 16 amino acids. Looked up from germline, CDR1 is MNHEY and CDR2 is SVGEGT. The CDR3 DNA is TGTGCCAGCAGTTACTCGGGCCCAGGGGGTGAAGAGACCCAGTGCTTC. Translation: CASSYSGPGGEETQCF.

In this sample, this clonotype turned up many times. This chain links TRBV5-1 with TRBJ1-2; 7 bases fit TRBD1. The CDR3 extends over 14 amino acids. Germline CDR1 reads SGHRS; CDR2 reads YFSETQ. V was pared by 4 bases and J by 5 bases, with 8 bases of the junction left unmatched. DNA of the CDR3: TGCGCCAGCAGCCCCGCGGCAGGGGGGTATGGCTACACCTTC. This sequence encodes CASSPAAGGYGYTF.

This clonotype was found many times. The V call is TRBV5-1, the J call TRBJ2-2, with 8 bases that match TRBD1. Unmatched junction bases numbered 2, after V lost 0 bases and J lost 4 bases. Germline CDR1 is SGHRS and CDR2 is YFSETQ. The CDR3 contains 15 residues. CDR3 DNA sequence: TGCGCCAGCAGCTTGGATGGGACAGGCACCGGGGAGCTGTTTTTT. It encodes CASSLDGTGTGELFF.

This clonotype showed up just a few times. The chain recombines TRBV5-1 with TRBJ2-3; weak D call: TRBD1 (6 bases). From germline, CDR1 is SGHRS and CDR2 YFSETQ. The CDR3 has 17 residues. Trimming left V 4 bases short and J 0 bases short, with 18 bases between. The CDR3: CASSAENRALSTDTQYF. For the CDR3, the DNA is TGCGCCAGCAGCGCGGAAAACAGGGCGCTAAGCACAGATACGCAGTATTTT.

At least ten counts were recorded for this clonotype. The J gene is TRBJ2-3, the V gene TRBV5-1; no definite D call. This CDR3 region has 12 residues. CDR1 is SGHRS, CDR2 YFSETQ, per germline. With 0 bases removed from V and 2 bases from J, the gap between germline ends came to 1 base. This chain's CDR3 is CASSLATDTQYF. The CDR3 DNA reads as TGCGCCAGCAGCTTGGCCACAGATACGCAGTATTTT.

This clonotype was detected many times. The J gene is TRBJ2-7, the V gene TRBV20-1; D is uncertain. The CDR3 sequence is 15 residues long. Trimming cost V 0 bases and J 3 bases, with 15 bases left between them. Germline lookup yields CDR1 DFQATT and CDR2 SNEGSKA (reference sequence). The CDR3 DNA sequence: TGCAGTGCTAGAGATCGCGTAGGCGGAAACTACGAGCAGTACTTC. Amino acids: CSARDRVGGNYEQYF.

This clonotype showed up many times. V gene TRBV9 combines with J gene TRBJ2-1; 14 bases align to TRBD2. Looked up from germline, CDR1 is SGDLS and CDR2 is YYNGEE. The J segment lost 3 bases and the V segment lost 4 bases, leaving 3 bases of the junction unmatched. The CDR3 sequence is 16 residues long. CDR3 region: CASSTGLAGGYNEQFF. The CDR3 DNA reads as TGTGCCAGCAGCACCGGACTAGCGGGGGGCTACAATGAGCAGTTCTTC.

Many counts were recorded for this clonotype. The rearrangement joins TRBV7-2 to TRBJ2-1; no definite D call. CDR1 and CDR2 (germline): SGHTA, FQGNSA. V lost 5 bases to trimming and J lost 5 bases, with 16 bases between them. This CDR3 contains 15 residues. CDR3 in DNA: TGTGCCAGCAGCCCCCTCAGACTTTCCCACAATGAGCAGTTCTTC. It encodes CASSPLRLSHNEQFF.

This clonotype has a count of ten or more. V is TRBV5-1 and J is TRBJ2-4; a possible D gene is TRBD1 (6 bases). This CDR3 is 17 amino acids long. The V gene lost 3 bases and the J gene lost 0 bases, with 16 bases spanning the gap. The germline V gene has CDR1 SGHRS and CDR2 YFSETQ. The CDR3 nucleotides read TGCGCCAGCAGCTCACCAGGGGTAGGCGTAGCCAAAAACATTCAGTACTTC. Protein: CASSSPGVGVAKNIQYF.

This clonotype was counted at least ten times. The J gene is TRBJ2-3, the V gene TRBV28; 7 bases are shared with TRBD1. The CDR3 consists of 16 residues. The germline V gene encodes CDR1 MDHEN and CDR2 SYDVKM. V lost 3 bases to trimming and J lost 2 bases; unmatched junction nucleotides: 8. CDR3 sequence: CASSFSGTENTDTQYF. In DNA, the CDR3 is TGTGCCAGCAGTTTCTCCGGGACAGAGAACACAGATACGCAGTATTTT. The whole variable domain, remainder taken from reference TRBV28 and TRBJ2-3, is DVKVTQSSRYLVKRTGEKVFLECVQDMDHENMFWYRQDPGLGLRLIYFSYDVKMKEKGDIPEGYSVSREKKERFSLILESASTNQTSMYLCASSFSGTENTDTQYFGPGTRLTVL.

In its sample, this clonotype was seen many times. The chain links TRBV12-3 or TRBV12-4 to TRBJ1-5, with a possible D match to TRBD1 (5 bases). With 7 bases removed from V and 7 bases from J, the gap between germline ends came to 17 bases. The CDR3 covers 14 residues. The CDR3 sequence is CASTQRGKGQPQHF. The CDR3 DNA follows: TGTGCCAGCACTCAGAGGGGAAAAGGGCAGCCCCAGCATTTT.

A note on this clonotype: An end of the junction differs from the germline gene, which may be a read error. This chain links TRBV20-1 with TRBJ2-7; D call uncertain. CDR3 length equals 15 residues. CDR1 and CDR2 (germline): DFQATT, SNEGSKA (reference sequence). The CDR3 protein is CCARVPTADPYEQYF. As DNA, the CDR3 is TGCTGTGCTAGAGTCCCGACTGCCGATCCCTACGAGCAGTACTTC.

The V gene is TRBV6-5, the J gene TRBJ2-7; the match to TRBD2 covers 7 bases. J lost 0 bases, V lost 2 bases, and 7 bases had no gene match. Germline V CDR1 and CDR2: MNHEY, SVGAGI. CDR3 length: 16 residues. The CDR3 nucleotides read TGTGCCAGCAGTTACCGTCTAGCGGATAGCTCCTACGAGCAGTACTTC. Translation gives CASSYRLADSSYEQYF.

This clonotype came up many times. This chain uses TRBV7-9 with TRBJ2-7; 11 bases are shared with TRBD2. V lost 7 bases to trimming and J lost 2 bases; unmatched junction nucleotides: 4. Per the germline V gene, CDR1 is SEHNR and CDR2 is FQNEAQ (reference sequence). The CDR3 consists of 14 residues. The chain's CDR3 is CASTLTSGAYEQYF. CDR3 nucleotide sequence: TGTGCCAGCACCCTGACTAGCGGGGCCTACGAGCAGTACTTC. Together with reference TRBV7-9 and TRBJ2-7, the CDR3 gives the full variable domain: DTGVSQNPRHKITKRGQNVTFRCDPISEHNRLYWYRQTLGQGPEFLTYFQNEAQLEKSRLLSDRFSAERPKGSFSTLEIQRTEQGDSAMYLCASTLTSGAYEQYFGPGTRLTVT.

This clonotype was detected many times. CDR3 sequence: CASSSSYAHYTEAFF. The CDR3 DNA is TGTGCCAGCAGCTCCTCTTACGCCCACTACACTGAAGCTTTCTTT. The chain recombines TRBV11-2 with TRBJ1-1; D not resolved. CDR3 length: 15 residues. The V and J ends lost 4 bases and 3 bases respectively, with 15 bases between them. Germline CDR1 reads SGHAT; CDR2 reads FQNNGV.

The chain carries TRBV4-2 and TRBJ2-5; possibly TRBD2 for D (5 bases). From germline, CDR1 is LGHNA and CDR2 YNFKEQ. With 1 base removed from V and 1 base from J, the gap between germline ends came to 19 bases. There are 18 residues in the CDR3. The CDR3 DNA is TGTGCCAGCAGCCAAGGAGGAGGTGCGGAGGTGGCCCAAGAGACCCAGTACTTC. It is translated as CASSQGGGAEVAQETQYF.

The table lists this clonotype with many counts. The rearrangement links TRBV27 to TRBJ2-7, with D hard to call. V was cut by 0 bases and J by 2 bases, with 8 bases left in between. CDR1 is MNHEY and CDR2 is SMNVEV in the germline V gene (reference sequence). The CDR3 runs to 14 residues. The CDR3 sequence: CASSLSWRPYEQYF. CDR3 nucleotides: TGTGCCAGCAGTTTATCTTGGAGACCCTACGAGCAGTACTTC.

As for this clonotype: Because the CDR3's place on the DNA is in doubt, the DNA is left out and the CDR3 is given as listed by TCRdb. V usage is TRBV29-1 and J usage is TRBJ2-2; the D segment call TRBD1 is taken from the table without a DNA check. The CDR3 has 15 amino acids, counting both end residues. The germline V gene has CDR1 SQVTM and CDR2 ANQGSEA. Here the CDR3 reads CSVVGTGANTGEPFF.

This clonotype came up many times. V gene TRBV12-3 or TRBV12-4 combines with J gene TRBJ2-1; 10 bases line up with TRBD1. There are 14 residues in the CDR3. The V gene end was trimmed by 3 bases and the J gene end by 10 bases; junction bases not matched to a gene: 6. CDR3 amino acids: CASSFGTGAVEQFF. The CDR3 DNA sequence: TGTGCCAGCAGTTTCGGGACAGGGGCCGTCGAGCAGTTCTTC.